This T cell receptor (beta chain) was profiled in a study of T-cell reconstitution after alpha-beta-depleted transplantation in children. Germline CDR1 MNHEY, CDR2 SVGEGT. Trimming stripped 10 bases from V and 3 bases from J, with 13 bases between. CDR3 size: 12 residues. This clonotype was observed a few times. Preparation of the TCRbeta library involved a method that used unique molecular identifiers. One entry per CDR3 protein results from TCRdb running MiXCR on the PCR reads. Of about 640,000 distinct CDR3 sequences in the sample, over 15% are singletons; the top ten hold 1.1%. This TCR derives from a human donor who donated a stem cell graft to a child with acute myeloid leukemia. The chain recombines TRBV6-2 or TRBV6-3 with TRBJ2-7; the D is unclear. The starting material was PBMCs from the stem cell graft donor, obtained from the stem cell graft. The DNA of the CDR3 is TGTGCCACCGGTGGGCAATACTACGAGCAGTACTTC. This gives the protein CATGGQYYEQYF.